This TCR beta chain was captured in a study of cytomegalovirus exposure and HLA in healthy donors. Vbeta (60) and Jbeta (13) primers were used in the PCR. Here immunoSEQ multiplex PCR was the method, and the copy in TCRdb shows in-frame clones only, minus some. The sample has around 100,000 clones; roughly 86% are singletons. At the time of sampling, donors were nominally healthy, though unrecorded immune exposures were likely. Germline CDR1 SGHRS, CDR2 YFSETQ. V was cut by 4 bases and J by 5 bases, with 10 bases left in between. This CDR3 has 13 amino acids. The sequence was obtained from a woman aged 18-29 years in good health and CMV-seropositive. The chain has TRBV5-1 and TRBJ2-1; D perhaps matches TRBD2 (5 bases). Material for sequencing was PBMCs. CDR3 nucleotide sequence: TGCGCCAGCAGCGCCGGGATAAACAATGAGCAGTTCTTC. Translating gives CASSAGINNEQFF.